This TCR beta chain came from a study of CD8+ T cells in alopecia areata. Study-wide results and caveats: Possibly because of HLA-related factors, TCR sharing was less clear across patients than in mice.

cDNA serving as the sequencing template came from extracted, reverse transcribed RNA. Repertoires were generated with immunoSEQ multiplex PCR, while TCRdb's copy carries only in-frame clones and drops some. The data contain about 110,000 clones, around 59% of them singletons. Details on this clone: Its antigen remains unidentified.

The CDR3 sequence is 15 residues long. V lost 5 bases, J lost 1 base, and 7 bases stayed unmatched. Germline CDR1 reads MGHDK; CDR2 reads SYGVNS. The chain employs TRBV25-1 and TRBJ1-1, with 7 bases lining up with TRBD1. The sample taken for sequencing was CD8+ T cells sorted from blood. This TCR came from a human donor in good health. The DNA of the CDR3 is TGTGCCAGCAGTCTGTCACAGGGGCAGAACACTGAAGCTTTCTTT. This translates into CASSLSQGQNTEAFF. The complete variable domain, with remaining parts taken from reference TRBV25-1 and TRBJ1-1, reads EADIYQTPRYLVIGTGKKITLECSQTMGHDKMYWYQQDPGMELHLIHYSYGVNSTEKGDLSSESTVSRIRTEHFPLTLESARPSHTSQYLCASSLSQGQNTEAFFGQGTRLTVV.